Presented here are 29 T cell receptor beta chains from one specimen sequenced in a study of T cell clonality in common variable immunodeficiency. Clones were sequenced by immunoSEQ multiplex PCR, and TCRdb holds only the in-frame ones, with some missing. The sample was found to contain 30,000 to 35,000 clones, and every one recurs. Sequences were obtained from peripheral blood mononuclear cells. The source is a person between 18 and 75 years old in good health.

In its sample, this clone was seen a few times. The read comes to an end 3 residues before the CDR3 does, leaving the germline J gene to fill in the end. The rearrangement uses TRBV19 and TRBJ2-1, with TRBD2 identical over 13 bases. The CDR3 spans 16 residues. V was pared by 1 base and J by 8 bases, with 5 bases of the junction left unmatched. The germline CDR1 and CDR2 sequences are LNHDA and SQIVND (reference sequence). The sequenced CDR3 bases are TGTGCCAGTAGTATAGGGCGGACTAGCGGGAGCGATGAG. Translating it yields CASSIGRTSGSDE. Given in full, the CDR3 is CASSIGRTSGSDEQFF.

This clone was observed many times. The read halts 3 residues ahead of the CDR3 end, with the missing end drawn from the germline J gene. The V and J genes are TRBV5-1 and TRBJ2-2; 9 nucleotides align to TRBD1. Trimming removed 4 bases from V and 5 bases from J; junction bases left unmatched: 0. This CDR3 has 13 amino acids. Germline V gene data show CDR1 as SGHRS and CDR2 as YFSETQ. CDR3 DNA (partial): TGCGCCAGCAGCGGACAGGGGACCGGGGAG. Protein: CASSGQGTGE. The whole CDR3 is CASSGQGTGELFF.

This clone has ten or more counts. The read ends 3 residues before the CDR3 terminus; that terminus is restored from the germline J gene. The rearrangement joins TRBV7-2 to TRBJ2-7, with a tentative D call TRBD1 (6 bases). CDR1 and CDR2 (germline): SGHTA, FQGNSA. The CDR3 length is 14 residues. Trimming pared 5 bases from V and 3 bases from J, leaving 14 bases between. The CDR3 bases that were read are TGTGCCAGCAGCCCCGCTCAGGGGAGCTACGAG. Its translation is CASSPAQGSYE. The CDR3 in its entirety is CASSPAQGSYEQYF.

This clone was found many times. The read ends 3 residues before the CDR3 terminus; that terminus is restored from the germline J gene. The chain joins TRBV30 to TRBJ2-3; 8 nucleotides agree with TRBD2. V shed 1 base and J 6 bases; nucleotides not matched to a gene: 3. This CDR3 spans 13 amino acids. Germline V CDR1 and CDR2: GTSNPN, SVGIG (reference sequence). The CDR3 protein is CAWSGGGPDTQYF. The part of the CDR3 DNA that was read is TGTGCCTGGAGTGGCGGGGGGCCTGATACG. Drawing the rest from reference TRBV30 and TRBJ2-3, the complete variable domain is SQTIHQWPATLVQPVGSPLSLECTVEGTSNPNLYWYRQAAGRGLQLLFYSVGIGQISSEVPQNLSASRPQDRQFILSSKKLLLSDSGFYLCAWSGGGPDTQYFGPGTRLTVL.

This clone was recorded a few times. The CDR3 goes on 3 residues after the read ends, and that part is filled in from the germline J gene. The chain carries TRBV5-4 and TRBJ2-7, with D tentatively TRBD2 (5 bases). Between the trimmed V and J ends, which lost 3 bases and 0 bases, there was a span of 13 bases. Germline V gene data show CDR1 as SGHNT and CDR2 as YYREEE (reference sequence). The CDR3 has 15 residues. The CDR3: CASSYGEAGSYEQYF. Incomplete CDR3 DNA: TGTGCCAGCAGCTACGGAGAGGCGGGCTCCTACGAG.

This clone was seen a handful of times. The read halts 3 residues ahead of the CDR3 end, with the missing end drawn from the germline J gene. V gene TRBV18 combines with J gene TRBJ1-4; the D is unclear. Germline CDR1 is KGHSH and CDR2 is LQKENI. The CDR3 loop spans 13 amino acids. Trimming took 3 bases from V and 7 from J, leaving 9 bases between them. The CDR3 sequence: CASSPGRGEKLFF. The CDR3 DNA, read in part, is TGTGCCAGCTCACCGGGCCGGGGTGAAAAA.

This clone showed up just a few times. The read is 3 residues too short to cover the CDR3 end, so that end is filled in from the germline J gene. This chain uses TRBV20-1 with TRBJ2-1, with 8 bases that match TRBD2. This CDR3 comprises 14 residues. J was trimmed by 6 bases and V by 1 base; bases with no gene match: 5. Per the germline V gene, CDR1 is DFQATT and CDR2 is SNEGSKA (reference sequence). CDR3 amino acids: CSARVRTSLNEQFF. Partial CDR3 DNA: TGCAGTGCTAGAGTTCGGACTAGCCTCAATGAG.

This clone was seen many times. Read data end 3 residues before the CDR3 end; the end is taken from the germline J gene. This chain joins TRBV18 and TRBJ1-1; 8 nucleotides agree with TRBD1. The CDR3 length is 16 residues. Germline CDR1 reads KGHSH; CDR2 reads LQKENI. Trimming at V came to 3 bases and at J to 5 bases, leaving 11 bases not matched to a gene. This chain's CDR3 is CASSPTWTGFRTEAFF. Incomplete CDR3 DNA: TGTGCCAGCTCACCTACCTGGACAGGGTTCAGGACTGAA.

In regard to this clone: With the read ending 3 residues before the CDR3 end, the germline J gene is used to fill in that end. The V gene is TRBV7-6, the J gene TRBJ1-2; TRBD1 matches at 11 bases. CDR1 and CDR2 (germline): SGHVS, FNYEAQ. The CDR3 is 14 amino acids. The part of the CDR3 DNA that was read is TGTGCCAGCAGCTCCTCGGGACAGGGGGATGAC. Translated, it gives CASSSSGQGDD. The whole CDR3 protein reads CASSSSGQGDDYTF.

This clone was recorded many times. Read data end 3 residues before the CDR3 end; the end is taken from the germline J gene. The V and J genes are TRBV20-1 and TRBJ2-5; a possible D gene is TRBD2 (5 bases). V gave up 3 bases and J gave up 7 bases, with 15 bases separating them. Germline V gene data show CDR1 as DFQATT and CDR2 as SNEGSKA (reference sequence). The CDR3 is 13 amino acids. Here the CDR3 reads CSASLSGSGTQYF. The part of the CDR3 DNA that was read is TGCAGTGCTAGTCTCTCGGGAAGCGGGACC.

This clone showed up many times. The CDR3 end is not reached by the read, which stops 3 residues before it; the germline J gene fills it in. The chain carries TRBV5-1 and TRBJ2-2; TRBD2 is a possible D gene (5 bases). The CDR3 is 13 amino acids. Germline V lookup: CDR1 SGHRS, CDR2 YFSETQ. Trimming took 2 bases from V and 9 from J, leaving 11 bases between them. The chain's CDR3 is CASSFGAAWELFF. The DNA read from the CDR3 is TGCGCCAGCAGCTTCGGAGCGGCGTGGGAG. Complete variable domain (other parts from reference TRBV5-1 and TRBJ2-2): KAGVTQTPRYLIKTRGQQVTLSCSPISGHRSVSWYQQTPGQGLQFLFEYFSETQRNKGNFPGRFSGRQFSNSRSEMNVSTLELGDSALYLCASSFGAAWELFFGEGSRLTVL.

This clone occurred many times. The read comes to an end 3 residues before the CDR3 does, leaving the germline J gene to fill in the end. This chain joins TRBV19 and TRBJ1-5, with a tentative D call TRBD1 (6 bases). The CDR3 has 15 amino acids. Germline CDR1 is LNHDA and CDR2 is SQIVND (reference sequence). V lost 7 bases and J 6 bases, leaving 19 bases between the germline ends. CDR3 DNA (partial): TGTGCCAGTAATGCAGGGGCGGTTGGAAGTCAGCCC. This gives the protein CASNAGAVGSQP. The complete CDR3 reads CASNAGAVGSQPQHF.

This clone has at least ten counts. The read gets to within 3 residues of the CDR3 end, and the germline J gene fills in the rest. J is TRBJ2-7 and V is TRBV23-1; a weak D match, TRBD1 (7 bases). TRBV23-1 has ORF status, its function being uncertain. The CDR3 runs to 14 residues. V was shortened by 3 bases and J by 3 bases, with 12 bases between the two germline ends. The DNA read from the CDR3 is TGCGCCAGCAGTCACGGGAGACAGGGCTACGAG. It encodes CASSHGRQGYE. The entire CDR3 reads CASSHGRQGYEQYF.

This clone was recorded at least ten times. Sequencing ends 3 residues short of the CDR3 end; the germline J gene provides the rest. The rearrangement uses TRBV20-1 and TRBJ2-3; TRBD2 matches at 10 bases. The V segment lost 4 bases and the J segment 5 bases; nucleotides outside the gene matches: 3. The germline CDR1 and CDR2 sequences are DFQATT and SNEGSKA (reference sequence). CDR3 length: 13 amino acids. The part of the CDR3 DNA that was read is TGCAGTGCTAACCTAGCGGGAGTAGATACG. It encodes CSANLAGVDT. The CDR3 reads in full as CSANLAGVDTQYF.

This clone was seen ten or more times. The read finishes 3 residues shy of the CDR3 end, and the germline J gene is used to complete it. The chain links TRBV20-1 to TRBJ1-2, with a tentative D call TRBD1 (6 bases). V gave up 1 base and J gave up 3 bases, with 9 bases separating them. This CDR3 contains 13 residues. Germline V gives CDR1 DFQATT, CDR2 SNEGSKA (reference sequence). The sequenced CDR3 bases are TGCAGTGCTAGAGGTCCAGGGGACTATGGC. This translates into CSARGPGDYG. The whole CDR3 reads CSARGPGDYGYTF.

At least ten counts were recorded for this clone. The read terminates 3 residues ahead of where the CDR3 ends, so the germline J gene completes it. The chain joins TRBV6-1 to TRBJ2-3, with 11 positions matching TRBD2. CDR1 and CDR2 from the germline V gene are MNHNS and SASEGT. Trimming took 1 base from V and 3 from J; bases not matched to a gene: 9. The CDR3 spans 18 residues. The sequenced part of the CDR3 DNA is TGTGCCAGCAGTGAAGAATTAGCGGGAGGGCCTTGGACAGATACG. Its protein product is CASSEELAGGPWTDT. The complete CDR3 protein is CASSEELAGGPWTDTQYF.

This clone appeared many times. The read ends 3 residues early relative to the CDR3; the germline J gene fills the gap. The rearrangement uses TRBV2 and TRBJ2-2; 7 bases line up with TRBD1. CDR1 is SNHLY, CDR2 FYNNEI, per germline. The J segment lost 3 bases and the V segment lost 8 bases, leaving 3 bases of the junction unmatched. This CDR3 is 13 amino acids long. The CDR3 spells CASRTGYTGELFF. The sequenced part of the CDR3 DNA is TGTGCCAGCCGGACAGGCTACACCGGGGAG.

About this clone: The read is 3 residues too short to cover the CDR3 end, so that end is filled in from the germline J gene. This rearrangement joins TRBV2 to TRBJ1-2, with D uncertain. The CDR3 is 14 amino acids. The germline gives CDR1 SNHLY, CDR2 FYNNEI. The V end was cut by 5 bases, the J end by 0 bases, with 10 bases between. CDR3: CASSPAASNYGYTF. CDR3 DNA, as far as it was read: TGTGCCAGCAGTCCCGCGGCATCTAACTATGGC.

This clone was detected a few times. Sequencing ends 3 residues short of the CDR3 end; the germline J gene provides the rest. The chain uses TRBV30 and TRBJ2-3; 11 nucleotides align to TRBD2. The CDR3 totals 14 residues. Germline values: CDR1 GTSNPN, CDR2 SVGIG (reference sequence). The part of the CDR3 DNA that was read is TGTGCCTGGAGTCTAGCGGGAGGAGGGGAGACG. Residues: CAWSLAGGGET. The entire CDR3 protein is CAWSLAGGGETQYF.

This clone was observed many times. The CDR3 end falls 3 residues outside the read, so it is completed with the germline J gene. The chain links TRBV20-1 to TRBJ2-5; tentatively, D is TRBD2 (6 bases). Germline values: CDR1 DFQATT, CDR2 SNEGSKA (reference sequence). V was clipped by 6 bases and J by 1 base, with 12 bases between them. There are 13 residues in the CDR3. CDR3 in amino acids: CSASRSGQETQYF. The covered CDR3 bases are TGCAGTGCGAGCCGTAGCGGCCAAGAGACC.

This clone was counted many times. CDR3 residues: CASSEEARGETQYF. The DNA read from the CDR3 is TGTGCCAGCAGTGAAGAGGCCAGGGGAGAGACC. The chain couples TRBV6-1 to TRBJ2-5, with a possible D match to TRBD1 (6 bases). The CDR3 goes on 3 residues after the read ends, and that part is filled in from the germline J gene. Trimming took off 1 base at V and 4 bases at J, with 10 bases between the two ends. The CDR3 length is 14 residues. Germline V gene sequence: CDR1 MNHNS, CDR2 SASEGT.

This clone has at least ten counts. This CDR3 is CSVVNIGTGDHEAFF. The CDR3 bases that were read are TGCAGCGTTGTGAATATAGGGACAGGGGACCATGAA. The V call is TRBV29-1, the J call TRBJ1-1; 10 nucleotides line up with TRBD1. The read stops 3 residues short of the end of the CDR3; the missing end is completed from the germline J gene. The CDR3 runs 15 residues. Per the germline V gene, CDR1 is SQVTM and CDR2 is ANQGSEA. J lost 7 bases, V lost 4 bases, and 12 bases had no gene match.

This clone was observed many times. CDR3 DNA, as far as it was read: TGTGCCAGCAGCCAAGGGACTAGCAGCTCTGGGGCCAACGTC. It translates to CASSQGTSSSGANV. In full, the CDR3 is CASSQGTSSSGANVLTF. This sequence joins TRBV4-2 and TRBJ2-6, with 8 nucleotides matching TRBD2. The read stops 3 residues short of the end of the CDR3; the missing end is completed from the germline J gene. There are 17 residues in the CDR3. CDR1 is LGHNA and CDR2 is YNFKEQ in the germline V gene. The V and J ends lost 1 base and 0 bases, in that order; junction bases with no gene match: 2.

In its sample, this clone was seen many times. The sequenced fragment ends 3 residues before the CDR3 boundary, so the rest is inferred from the germline J gene. This chain links TRBV11-2 with TRBJ1-2; tentatively, D is TRBD1 (6 bases). From germline, CDR1 is SGHAT and CDR2 FQNNGV. This CDR3 region has 15 residues. The germline V and J ends were trimmed by 0 bases and 4 bases, with 12 bases remaining between them. The CDR3 spells CASSLDQGRIYGYTF. The part of the CDR3 DNA that was read is TGTGCCAGCAGCTTAGACCAGGGGAGAATCTATGGC.

This clone was seen a few times. From the germline J gene comes the end of the CDR3, since the read stops 3 residues before it. The chain has TRBV5-6 and TRBJ2-5; no clear D. V was cut by 1 base and J by 1 base, with 5 bases left in between. The germline V gene has CDR1 SGHDT and CDR2 YYEEEE. This CDR3 comprises 13 residues. This CDR3 reads CASSLPGQETQYF. CDR3 DNA, as far as it was read: TGTGCCAGCAGCTTGCCGGGCCAAGAGACC.

This clone has ten or more counts. The CDR3 end is not reached by the read, which stops 3 residues before it; the germline J gene fills it in. This chain links TRBV30 with TRBJ1-4; D possibly corresponds to TRBD1 (6 bases). The ends were cut back, 2 bases at V and 1 base at J, with 20 bases in the middle. CDR1 and CDR2 from the germline V gene are GTSNPN and SVGIG (reference sequence). CDR3 size: 18 residues. The sequenced CDR3 bases are TGTGCCTGGAGTCGCCTGGCAGGGGAACTGGGAACTAATGAAAAA. Its translation is CAWSRLAGELGTNEK. The CDR3 in its entirety is CAWSRLAGELGTNEKLFF.

This clone showed up many times. Coverage ceases 3 residues before the CDR3 finishes, and the germline J gene fills in the end. V and J are TRBV5-1 and TRBJ2-1; 11 bases map to TRBD2. Germline CDR1 reads SGHRS; CDR2 reads YFSETQ. The CDR3 consists of 16 residues. V lost 4 bases and J lost 4; bases outside the gene matches: 7. The CDR3 region is CASSPEGLAAYNEQFF. The sequenced CDR3 bases are TGCGCCAGCAGCCCGGAGGGACTAGCGGCTTACAATGAG.

This clone was seen many times. The CDR3: CASSPRQSMYNEQFF. The sequenced part of the CDR3 DNA is TGTGCCAGCTCTCCCCGACAAAGTATGTACAATGAG. The rearrangement links TRBV7-3 to TRBJ2-1; D call uncertain. The read terminates 3 residues before the CDR3 end, so the remaining end is supplied by the germline J gene. With 8 bases removed from V and 4 bases from J, the gap between germline ends came to 18 bases. Germline V lookup: CDR1 SGHTA, CDR2 FQGTGA. The CDR3 runs 15 residues.

This clone appeared many times. The sequence runs out 3 residues before the end of the CDR3; the remainder is reconstructed from the germline J gene. The V call is TRBV20-1, the J call TRBJ2-2, with D maybe TRBD2 (6 bases). CDR3 length: 15 amino acids. Per the germline V gene, CDR1 is DFQATT and CDR2 is SNEGSKA (reference sequence). V was pared by 5 bases and J by 0 bases, with 13 bases between. CDR3 region: CSAPSAGTNTGELFF. The sequenced part of the CDR3 DNA is TGCAGTGCTCCGTCGGCGGGGACGAACACCGGGGAG.